The rows below give T cell receptor beta chains drawn from one sample of a study of blood T cell repertoires in COVID-19. TCRdb's table, derived via immunoSEQ multiplex PCR, lists solely in-frame clones and lacks some. The table records about 200,000 clones, around 80% of them present only once. Material: peripheral blood. These receptors all stem from a woman aged 45-65 years with acute or convalescent COVID-19. CDR3s include the opening cysteine and the closing phenylalanine or tryptophan. D genes are given only for firm matches. Clone size is given for some rows only: seen once, a few or many times, or a class if the clone is expanded.

J gene,clone size,D gene,V gene,CDR3 DNA,CDR3 protein
TRBJ1-1,.,TRBD1,TRBV4-2,TGTGCCAGCAGCCAAAAGGGACAGGGGATACCTATGAACACTGAAGCTTTCTTT,CASSQKGQGIPMNTEAFF
TRBJ2-2,few,TRBD2,TRBV20-1,TGCAGTGCCAGTGAGACTAGCGGGAGGGCCCGGAACACCGGGGAGCTGTTTTTT,CSASETSGRARNTGELFF
TRBJ2-6,few,.,TRBV7-9,TGTGCCAGCAGCCGGGCTGGGGCCAACGTCCTGACTTTC,CASSRAGANVLTF
TRBJ2-6,once,TRBD2,TRBV4-1,TGCGCCAGCAAAGTAGCGGGAGGATCCTCTGGGGCCAACGTCCTGACTTTC,CASKVAGGSSGANVLTF
TRBJ1-5,.,TRBD1,TRBV6-6,TGTGCCAGCAGTTCCACTCCCGGGACAGGGGGACAGCCCCAGCATTTT,CASSSTPGTGGQPQHF
TRBJ2-1,.,.,TRBV5-1,TGCGCCAGCAGCAAGGAGGTTGGGGGGACAGATCACAATGAGCAGTTCTTC,CASSKEVGGTDHNEQFF
TRBJ2-1,few,TRBD1,TRBV27,TGTGCCAGCAGTATTGGACAGGGTTTTACTAGCTCCTACAATGAGCAGTTCTTC,CASSIGQGFTSSYNEQFF
TRBJ1-6,.,.,TRBV3-1/TRBV3-2,TGTGCCAGCAGCCAAGACATGCAGGGGCCCCTCCACTTT,CASSQDMQGPLHF
TRBJ2-7,.,TRBD2,TRBV27,TGTGCCAGCAAAAGACTAGCGGGAGGGGAGCAGTACTTC,CASKRLAGGEQYF
TRBJ2-1,few,.,TRBV6-1,TGTGCCAGCAGTGAATTCGGGCCAAGCGGTTACAATGAGCAGTTCTTC,CASSEFGPSGYNEQFF
TRBJ2-5,.,.,TRBV30,TGTGCCTGGAGTGTGGGGATGGGGGGCCAAGAGACCCAGTACTTC,CAWSVGMGGQETQYF
TRBJ2-5,.,.,TRBV30,TGTGCCTGGAGTTCACAAGAGACCCAGTACTTC,CAWSSQETQYF
TRBJ1-5,.,TRBD1,TRBV5-1,TGCGCCAGCAGCCGGGACAGTGGGGGGCAGCCCCAGCATTTT,CASSRDSGGQPQHF
TRBJ2-7,.,TRBD1,TRBV28,TGTGCCAGCAGTCACAGGGGGCGTTCGGGAAGGTACTTC,CASSHRGRSGRYF
TRBJ2-7,.,.,TRBV15,TGTGCCACCAGCAGAGATATTGGTGCGTACGAGCAGTACTTC,CATSRDIGAYEQYF
TRBJ2-3,.,.,TRBV6-4,TGTGCCAGCAGTCTGGACAAAAGCACAGATACGCAGTATTTT,CASSLDKSTDTQYF
TRBJ2-7,once,TRBD2,TRBV10-2,TGCGCCAGCAGTGACCATCTAGCGGGCGGATCCTACGAGCAGTACTTC,CASSDHLAGGSYEQYF
TRBJ2-5,.,TRBD1,TRBV28,TGTGCCAGCGGGGGACAGGGAGCAGAGACCCAGTACTTC,CASGGQGAETQYF
TRBJ1-2,.,.,TRBV12-3/TRBV12-4,TGTGCCAGCAGCCCCGGGTCTTACTATGGCTACACCTTC,CASSPGSYYGYTF
TRBJ2-5,.,TRBD2,TRBV5-1,TGCGCCAGCAGCTTGGGAGCGGGAAGGGGAGAGACCCAGTACTTC,CASSLGAGRGETQYF
TRBJ2-3,.,.,TRBV6-2/TRBV6-3,TGTGCCAGCAGTTACGGCCCCCCGACGCAGTATTTT,CASSYGPPTQYF
TRBJ1-6,once,TRBD1,TRBV28,TGTGCCAGCAAGACAGGGGACCTTTTGAATTCACCCCTCCACTTT,CASKTGDLLNSPLHF
TRBJ2-1,once,.,TRBV20-1,TGCAGTGCTAGTACCGCCTCGGATGAGCAGTTCTTC,CSASTASDEQFF
TRBJ1-6,.,.,TRBV3-1/TRBV3-2,TGTGCCAGCAGCAGACAGGTGAACAATTCACCCCTCCACTTT,CASSRQVNNSPLHF
TRBJ2-1,.,TRBD2,TRBV2,TGTGCCAGCACCAACGGGAGGGCCAACATCAATGAGCAGTTCTTC,CASTNGRANINEQFF
TRBJ2-7,.,TRBD2,TRBV11-2,TGTGCCAGCAGCTTAGCTGGTAGCGGGTTCTCCTACGAGCAGTACTTC,CASSLAGSGFSYEQYF
TRBJ1-1,.,TRBD1,TRBV2,TGTGCCAGATCTACCGGGACAGAGACTGAAGCTTTCTTT,CARSTGTETEAFF
TRBJ2-7,.,.,TRBV7-2,TGTGCCAGCAGTTTCGCCGGAGGGCTCCAGTACGAGCAGTACTTC,CASSFAGGLQYEQYF
TRBJ1-1,.,.,TRBV6-5,TGTGCCAGCAGTTACAAGACAGTGGGGTGGAACACTGAAGCTTTCTTT,CASSYKTVGWNTEAFF
TRBJ2-5,.,.,TRBV30,TGTGCCTGGAGTCAGGCGCAAGAGACCCAGTACTTC,CAWSQAQETQYF
TRBJ2-1,few,TRBD2,TRBV20-1,TGCAGTGCCAGTAGCGGGAGCTCCTACAATGAGCAGTTCTTC,CSASSGSSYNEQFF
TRBJ1-2,few,TRBD1,TRBV6-6,TGTGCCAGCAGACAAAAGGGGGCAGGAAACTATGGCTACACCTTC,CASRQKGAGNYGYTF
TRBJ1-1,.,TRBD1,TRBV6-5,TGTGCCAGCAGTCTAGCAGGGGGAGCTTTCTTT,CASSLAGGAFF